These T cell receptor beta chains were read from a single sample in a study of glioma-infiltrating T cells. TCRdb ran MiXCR on the multiplex PCR reads and lists one entry per CDR3 protein. The sample lists about 380,000 distinct CDR3 sequences, 41% occurring once. The material sequenced was glioma tissue, nonneoplastic brain tissue, or PBMCs (not recorded which). These receptor sequences come from a human donor with low-grade glioma or glioblastoma, undergoing nonglioma brain surgery, or in good health (not recorded which). Both conserved end residues are part of each CDR3. D genes are given only for firm matches. Size is omitted from some rows. Given values are once, few, many or a class for expanded clones.

D gene	clone size	J gene	V gene	CDR3 length	CDR3 DNA	CDR3 protein
TRBD1	many	TRBJ2-7	TRBV27	13	TGTGCCAGCAGTCCCCTGACAGGGGGCGAGCAGTACTTC	CASSPLTGGEQYF
NA	NA	TRBJ1-1	TRBV24-1	13	TGTGCCACCGCGACACCCGGGGACACTGAAGCTTTCTTT	CATATPGDTEAFF
NA	NA	TRBJ2-2	TRBV27	16	TGTGCCAGCAGTTTACTCGGGTTCTCGAACATCGGGGAGCTGTTTTTT	CASSLLGFSNIGELFF
TRBD2	few	TRBJ2-7	TRBV7-9	15	TGTGCCAGCAGCTCCTTAGCGGGAGGTAACTACGAGCAGTACTTC	CASSSLAGGNYEQYF
TRBD1	NA	TRBJ2-3	TRBV24-1	14	TGTGCCACCAGTGACATCGACAGGGGAGATACGCAGTATTTT	CATSDIDRGDTQYF
NA	NA	TRBJ2-5	TRBV4-3	15	TGCGCCAGCAGCCGTCGGCTACTATCGAGGGAGACCCAGTACTTC	CASSRRLLSRETQYF
TRBD1	few	TRBJ2-7	TRBV7-2	16	TGTGCCAGCAGCCCAATACTGGGACAGGGGGCCTACGAGCAGTACTTC	CASSPILGQGAYEQYF
NA	NA	TRBJ2-5	TRBV4-2	17	TGTGCCAGCAGCCGAGTGGCGGCCGGGAGACTCACAGAGACCCAGTACTTC	CASSRVAAGRLTETQYF
NA	once	TRBJ1-1	TRBV19	13	TGTGCCAGTAGCCAAGACACCAACACTGAAGCTTTCTTT	CASSQDTNTEAFF
NA	few	TRBJ2-7	TRBV7-2	15	TGTGCCAGCAGCCCCGGAGGGGGGTTCCCCTACGAGCAGTACTTC	CASSPGGGFPYEQYF
NA	few	TRBJ2-1	TRBV4-2	16	TGTGCCAGCAGCCAAGCCTCCCGCGGACTGGGGGAAGAGCAGTTCTTC	CASSQASRGLGEEQFF
NA	NA	TRBJ2-5	TRBV20-1	17	TGCGGTGCTAGTTGGGGGGCTGGAGGGGAAGGTAAAGAGACCCAGTACTTC	CGASWGAGGEGKETQYF
NA	NA	TRBJ1-1	TRBV7-9	15	TGTGCCAGCAGCTTTCTCGGGGGGGAAAGTTCTGAAGCTTTCTTT	CASSFLGGESSEAFF
TRBD1	few	TRBJ2-7	TRBV4-1	15	TGCGCCAGCAGCCAACGGGACAGGGGGATTCACGAGCAGTACTTC	CASSQRDRGIHEQYF
TRBD2	few	TRBJ2-1	TRBV4-3	15	TGCGCCAGCAGCCATAGCGGGAGGGGCGCCAATGAGCAGTTCTTC	CASSHSGRGANEQFF
NA	many	TRBJ2-3	TRBV20-1	15	TGCAGTGCTTATACCGCAAGCGGAAGCACAGATACGCAGTATTTT	CSAYTASGSTDTQYF
NA	NA	TRBJ2-7	TRBV29-1	12	TGCAGCTTTAAGACAGGATCCTACGAGCAGTACTTC	CSFKTGSYEQYF
TRBD2	NA	TRBJ2-3	TRBV7-2	16	TGTGCCAGCAGCCCGGGACTAGCGGGATCGGGAGATACGCAGTATTTT	CASSPGLAGSGDTQYF
NA	few	TRBJ2-3	TRBV28	15	TGTGCCAGCAGCTCCGGGGGCCCTCTGGAGGATACGCAGTATTTT	CASSSGGPLEDTQYF
TRBD1	NA	TRBJ2-5	TRBV28	15	TGTGCCAGCAGTGGGCCAGGGGGATCCCAAGAGACCCAGTACTTC	CASSGPGGSQETQYF
TRBD2	NA	TRBJ2-1	TRBV4-1	16	TGCGCCAGCAGCCAACTTCTAGAGGGAGGGCGGAATGAGCAGTTCTTC	CASSQLLEGGRNEQFF
TRBD1	NA	TRBJ2-7	TRBV28	16	TGTGCCAGCAGCCCTCACGCCGGGACAGACTCCTACGAGCAGTACTTC	CASSPHAGTDSYEQYF
NA	NA	TRBJ2-7	TRBV4-2	11	TGTGCCAGCAGCCACGACTACGAGCAGTACTTC	CASSHDYEQYF